This TCR beta chain emerged from a study of PD-1 blockade in mismatch repair-deficient tumors. The method was immunoSEQ multiplex PCR; TCRdb's version includes in-frame clones alone and lacks a portion of them. Of some 97,000 clones detected, 65% to 85% appear once; the ten largest clones hold roughly 6.3%. CDR3 length: 16 residues. The germline V gene has CDR1 LGHNA and CDR2 YSLEER. Trimming took off 0 bases at V and 3 bases at J, with 14 bases between the two ends. The source was peripheral blood, collected approximately 35 weeks after starting pembrolizumab. The source of this sequence is an adult with mismatch repair-deficient cancer. The V gene is TRBV4-3, the J gene TRBJ1-1; D gene ambiguous. The chain's CDR3 is CASSQDYLVWDTEAFF. The CDR3 DNA reads TGCGCCAGCAGCCAAGATTACTTGGTTTGGGACACTGAAGCTTTCTTT.